The clone carrying this T cell receptor beta chain was seen once. Germline V gene lookup returns CDR1 LGHDT and CDR2 YNNKEL (reference sequence). Trimming pared 0 bases from V and 4 bases from J, leaving 9 bases between. This CDR3 region has 15 residues. Random-hexamer reverse transcription was applied to roughly 0.5 to 1 ug RNA. Across 54 Vbeta and 13 Jbeta, TCR beta CDR3 was amplified with immunoSEQ multiplex PCR. One entry per CDR3 protein, called by TCRdb with MiXCR from the immunoSEQ multiplex PCR reads. The repertoire holds about 130,000 distinct CDR3 sequences, around 94% seen once, with over 0.07% in the top ten. CD8+ and CD4+ T cells from blood underwent TCR beta sequencing. The sample belongs to a study of CD8 T cells in Susac syndrome.

The clonotype comes from a human donor in good health. The specimen sequenced was CD4+ T cells from PBMCs. The rearrangement uses TRBV3-1 and TRBJ1-4; D ambiguous. CDR3 in amino acids: CASSQDTLGNEKLFF. CDR3 coding DNA: TGTGCCAGCAGCCAAGACACCCTTGGTAATGAAAAACTGTTTTTT.